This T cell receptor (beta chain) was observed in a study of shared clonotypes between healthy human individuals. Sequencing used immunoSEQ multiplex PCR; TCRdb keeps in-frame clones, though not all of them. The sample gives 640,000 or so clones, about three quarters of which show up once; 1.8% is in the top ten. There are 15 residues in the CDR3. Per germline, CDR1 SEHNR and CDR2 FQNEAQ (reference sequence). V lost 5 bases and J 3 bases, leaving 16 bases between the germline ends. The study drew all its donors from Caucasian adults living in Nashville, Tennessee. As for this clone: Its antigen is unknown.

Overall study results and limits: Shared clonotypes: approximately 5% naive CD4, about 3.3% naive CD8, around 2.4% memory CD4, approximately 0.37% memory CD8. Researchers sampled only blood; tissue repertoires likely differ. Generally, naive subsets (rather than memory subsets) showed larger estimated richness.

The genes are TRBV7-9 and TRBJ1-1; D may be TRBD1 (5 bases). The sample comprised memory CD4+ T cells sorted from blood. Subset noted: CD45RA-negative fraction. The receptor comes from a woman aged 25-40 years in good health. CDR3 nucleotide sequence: TGTGCCAGCAGCCCTAAGGGACTAAGGGACACTGAAGCTTTCTTT. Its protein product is CASSPKGLRDTEAFF.